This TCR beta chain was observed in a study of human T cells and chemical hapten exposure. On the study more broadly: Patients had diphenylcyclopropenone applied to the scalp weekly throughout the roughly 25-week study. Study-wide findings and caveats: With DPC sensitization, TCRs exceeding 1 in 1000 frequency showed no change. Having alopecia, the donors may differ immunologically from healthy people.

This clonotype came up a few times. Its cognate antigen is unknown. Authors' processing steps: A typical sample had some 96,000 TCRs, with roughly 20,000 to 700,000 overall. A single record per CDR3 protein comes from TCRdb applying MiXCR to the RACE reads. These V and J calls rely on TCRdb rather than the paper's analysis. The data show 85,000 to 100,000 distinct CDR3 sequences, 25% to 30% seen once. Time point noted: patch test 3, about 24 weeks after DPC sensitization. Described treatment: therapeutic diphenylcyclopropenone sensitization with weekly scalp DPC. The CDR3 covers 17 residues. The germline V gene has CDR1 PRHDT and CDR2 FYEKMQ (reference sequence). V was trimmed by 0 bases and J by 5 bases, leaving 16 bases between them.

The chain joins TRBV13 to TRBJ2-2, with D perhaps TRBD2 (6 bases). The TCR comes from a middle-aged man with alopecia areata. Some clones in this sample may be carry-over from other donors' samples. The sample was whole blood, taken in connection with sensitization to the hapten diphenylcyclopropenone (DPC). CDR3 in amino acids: CASSLGGSGRRTGELFF. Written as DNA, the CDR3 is TGTGCCAGCAGCTTAGGCGGCTCAGGGAGGAGGACCGGGGAGCTGTTTTTT.